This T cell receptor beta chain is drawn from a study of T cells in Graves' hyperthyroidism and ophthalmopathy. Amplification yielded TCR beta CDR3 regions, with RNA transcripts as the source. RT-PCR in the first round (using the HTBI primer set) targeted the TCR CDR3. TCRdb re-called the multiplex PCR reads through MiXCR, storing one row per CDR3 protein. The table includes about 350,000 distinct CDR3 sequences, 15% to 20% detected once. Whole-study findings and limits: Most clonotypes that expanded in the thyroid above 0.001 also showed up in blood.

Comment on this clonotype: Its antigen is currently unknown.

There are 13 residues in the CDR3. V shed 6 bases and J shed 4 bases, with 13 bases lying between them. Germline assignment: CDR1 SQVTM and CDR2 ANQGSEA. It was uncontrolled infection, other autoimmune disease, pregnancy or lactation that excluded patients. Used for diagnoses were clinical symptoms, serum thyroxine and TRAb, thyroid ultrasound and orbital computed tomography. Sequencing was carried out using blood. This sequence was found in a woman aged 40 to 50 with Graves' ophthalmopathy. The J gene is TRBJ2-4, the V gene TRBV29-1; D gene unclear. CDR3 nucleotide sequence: TGCAGCGTGGCCACTGTTAATAAAAACATTCAGTACTTC. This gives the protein CSVATVNKNIQYF.